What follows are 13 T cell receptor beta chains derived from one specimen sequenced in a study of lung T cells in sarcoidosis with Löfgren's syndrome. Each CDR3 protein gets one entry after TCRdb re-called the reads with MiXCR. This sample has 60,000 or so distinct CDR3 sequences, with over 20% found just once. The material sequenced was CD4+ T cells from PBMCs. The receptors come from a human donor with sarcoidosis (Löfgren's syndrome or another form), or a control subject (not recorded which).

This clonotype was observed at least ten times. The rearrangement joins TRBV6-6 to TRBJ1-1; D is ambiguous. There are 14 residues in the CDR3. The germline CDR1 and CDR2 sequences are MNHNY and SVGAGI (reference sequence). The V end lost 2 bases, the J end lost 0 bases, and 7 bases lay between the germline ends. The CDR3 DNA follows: TGTGCCAGCAGTTACGAAAGCCTGAACACTGAAGCTTTCTTT. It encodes CASSYESLNTEAFF.

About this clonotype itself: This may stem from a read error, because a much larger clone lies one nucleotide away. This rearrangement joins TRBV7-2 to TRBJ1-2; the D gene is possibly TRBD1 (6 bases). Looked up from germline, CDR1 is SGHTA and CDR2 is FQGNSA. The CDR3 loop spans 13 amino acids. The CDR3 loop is CANSTDRHYGYTF. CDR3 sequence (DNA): TGTGCCAACAGCACAGACAGGCACTATGGCTACACCTTC.

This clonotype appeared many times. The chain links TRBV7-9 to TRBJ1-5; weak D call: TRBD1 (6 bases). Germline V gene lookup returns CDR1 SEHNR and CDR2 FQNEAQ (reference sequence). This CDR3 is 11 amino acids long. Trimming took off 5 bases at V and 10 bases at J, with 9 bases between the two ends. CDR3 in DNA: TGTGCCAGCAGCCTACAGGGACCCCAGCATTTT. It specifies CASSLQGPQHF.

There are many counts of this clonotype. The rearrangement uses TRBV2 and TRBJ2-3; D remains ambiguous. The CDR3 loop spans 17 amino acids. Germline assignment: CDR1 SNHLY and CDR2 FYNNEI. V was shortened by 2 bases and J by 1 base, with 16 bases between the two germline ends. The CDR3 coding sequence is TGTGCCAGCAGTGAACACCTGGCCTCTGGCGGCACAGATACGCAGTATTTT. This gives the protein CASSEHLASGGTDTQYF.

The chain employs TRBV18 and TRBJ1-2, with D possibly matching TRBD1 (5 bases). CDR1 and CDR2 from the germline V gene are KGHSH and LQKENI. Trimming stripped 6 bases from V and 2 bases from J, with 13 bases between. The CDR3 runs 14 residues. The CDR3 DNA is TGTGCCAGCTCCAGGGACGGATGGAACTATGGCTACACCTTC. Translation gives CASSRDGWNYGYTF.

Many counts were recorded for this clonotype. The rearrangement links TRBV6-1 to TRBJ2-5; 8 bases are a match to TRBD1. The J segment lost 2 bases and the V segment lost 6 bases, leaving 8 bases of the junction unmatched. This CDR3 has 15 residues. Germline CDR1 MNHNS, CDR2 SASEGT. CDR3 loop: CASRPGQAFQETQYF. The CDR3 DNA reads TGTGCCAGCAGGCCGGGACAGGCCTTTCAAGAGACCCAGTACTTC.

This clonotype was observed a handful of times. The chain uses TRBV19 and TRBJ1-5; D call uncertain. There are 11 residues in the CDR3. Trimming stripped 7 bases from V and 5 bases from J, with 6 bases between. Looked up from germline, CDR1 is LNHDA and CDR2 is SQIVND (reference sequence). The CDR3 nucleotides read TGTGCCAGTACCTTTCATCAGCCCCAGCATTTT. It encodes CASTFHQPQHF. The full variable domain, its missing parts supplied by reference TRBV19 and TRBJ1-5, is DGGITQSPKYLFRKEGQNVTLSCEQNLNHDAMYWYRQDPGQGLRLIYYSQIVNDFQKGDIAEGYSVSREKKESFPLTVTSAQKNPTAFYLCASTFHQPQHFGDGTRLSIL.

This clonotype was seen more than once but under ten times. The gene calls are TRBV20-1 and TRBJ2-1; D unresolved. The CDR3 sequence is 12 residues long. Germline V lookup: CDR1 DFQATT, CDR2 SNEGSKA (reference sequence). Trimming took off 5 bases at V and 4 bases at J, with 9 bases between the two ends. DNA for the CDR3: TGCAGTGCTTCCGGCGCATACAATGAGCAGTTCTTC. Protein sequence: CSASGAYNEQFF.

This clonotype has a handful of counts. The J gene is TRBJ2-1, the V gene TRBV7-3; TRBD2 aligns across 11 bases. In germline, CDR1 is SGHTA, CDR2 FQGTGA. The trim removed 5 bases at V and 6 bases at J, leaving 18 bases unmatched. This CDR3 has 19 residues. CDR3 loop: CASSPHPQPGLAGFNEQFF. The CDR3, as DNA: TGTGCCAGCAGCCCACACCCCCAACCTGGACTAGCGGGCTTCAATGAGCAGTTCTTC. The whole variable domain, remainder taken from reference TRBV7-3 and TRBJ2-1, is GAGVSQTPSNKVTEKGKYVELRCDPISGHTALYWYRQSLGQGPEFLIYFQGTGAADDSGLPNDRFFAVRPEGSVSTLKIQRTERGDSAVYLCASSPHPQPGLAGFNEQFFGPGTRLTVL.

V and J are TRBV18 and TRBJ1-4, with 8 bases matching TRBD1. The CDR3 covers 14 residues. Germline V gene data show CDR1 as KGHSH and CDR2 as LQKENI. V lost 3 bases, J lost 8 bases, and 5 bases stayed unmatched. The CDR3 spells CASSPGQEGEKLFF. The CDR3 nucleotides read TGTGCCAGCTCACCGGGACAGGAGGGAGAAAAACTGTTTTTT. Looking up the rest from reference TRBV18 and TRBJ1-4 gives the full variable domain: NAGVMQNPRHLVRRRGQEARLRCSPMKGHSHVYWYRQLPEEGLKFMVYLQKENIIDESGMPKERFSAEFPKEGPSILRIQQVVRGDSAAYFCASSPGQEGEKLFFGSGTQLSVL.

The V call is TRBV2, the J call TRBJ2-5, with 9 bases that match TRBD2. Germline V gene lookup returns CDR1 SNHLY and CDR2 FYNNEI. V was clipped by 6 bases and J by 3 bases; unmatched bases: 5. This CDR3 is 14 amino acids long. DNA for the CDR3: TGTGCCAGCAGCGGACTAGCGACAAAAGAGACCCAGTACTTC. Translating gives CASSGLATKETQYF.

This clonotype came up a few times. CDR3 nucleotide sequence: TGTGCCAGCAGTCTAGCGGGGACTAGAGGCGAGCAGTTCTTC. Amino acids: CASSLAGTRGEQFF. The rearrangement links TRBV28 to TRBJ2-1; 9 nucleotides agree with TRBD2. CDR3 size: 14 residues. The trim removed 5 bases at V and 10 bases at J, leaving 9 bases unmatched. Germline CDR1 MDHEN, CDR2 SYDVKM. Full variable domain (rest looked up from reference TRBV28 and TRBJ2-1): DVKVTQSSRYLVKRTGEKVFLECVQDMDHENMFWYRQDPGLGLRLIYFSYDVKMKEKGDIPEGYSVSREKKERFSLILESASTNQTSMYLCASSLAGTRGEQFFGPGTRLTVL.

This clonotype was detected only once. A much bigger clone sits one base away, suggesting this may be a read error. The CDR3 DNA sequence: TGTGCCAGCGGCCGGGGGGGCCAACAGACGTACCAAGGGACCCAGTACTTC. Translation: CASGRGGQQTYQGTQYF. The chain links TRBV5-4 to TRBJ2-5; 8 bases are a match to TRBD2. Germline CDR1 is SGHNT and CDR2 is YYREEE (reference sequence). The CDR3 is made up of 17 amino acids.